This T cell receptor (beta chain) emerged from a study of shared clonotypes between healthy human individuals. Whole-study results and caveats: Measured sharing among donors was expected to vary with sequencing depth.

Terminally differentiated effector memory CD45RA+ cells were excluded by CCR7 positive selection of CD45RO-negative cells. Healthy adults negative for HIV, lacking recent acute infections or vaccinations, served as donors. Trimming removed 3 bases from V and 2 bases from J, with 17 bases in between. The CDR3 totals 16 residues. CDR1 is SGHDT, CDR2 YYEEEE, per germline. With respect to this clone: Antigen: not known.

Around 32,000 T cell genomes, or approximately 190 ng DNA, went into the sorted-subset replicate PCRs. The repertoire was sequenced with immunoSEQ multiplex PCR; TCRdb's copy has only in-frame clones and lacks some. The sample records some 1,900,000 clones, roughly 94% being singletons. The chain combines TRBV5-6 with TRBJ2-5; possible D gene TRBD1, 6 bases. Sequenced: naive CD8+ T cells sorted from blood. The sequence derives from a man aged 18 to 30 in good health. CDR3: CASSWFVQGPQETQYF. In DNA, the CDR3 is TGTGCCAGCAGCTGGTTCGTACAGGGCCCTCAAGAGACCCAGTACTTC.